This T cell receptor beta chain emerged from a study of shared clonotypes between healthy human individuals. Findings and caveats of the study: Clonotype sharing across several donors was observed for around 5.1% of naive CD4 clonotypes.

A word on this clone: What it binds is unknown.

This table comes from immunoSEQ multiplex PCR, and its TCRdb copy is limited to in-frame clones, with some not included. Among approximately 1.5 million clones listed, approximately 98.5% were seen once. Losses at the gene ends were 0 bases for V and 4 bases for J; bases not matched to a gene: 4. The CDR3 is 16 amino acids. Per germline, CDR1 SGHRS and CDR2 YFSETQ. Specimen: naive CD4+ T cells sorted from blood. The subset was: CD45RA+ positively selected. The clonotype was recovered from a young man in good health. V gene TRBV5-1 combines with J gene TRBJ2-7, with 13 nucleotides matching TRBD2. The CDR3 here is CASSLEGTSGIYEQYF. In DNA, the CDR3 is TGCGCCAGCAGCTTGGAAGGGACTAGCGGGATATACGAGCAGTACTTC.